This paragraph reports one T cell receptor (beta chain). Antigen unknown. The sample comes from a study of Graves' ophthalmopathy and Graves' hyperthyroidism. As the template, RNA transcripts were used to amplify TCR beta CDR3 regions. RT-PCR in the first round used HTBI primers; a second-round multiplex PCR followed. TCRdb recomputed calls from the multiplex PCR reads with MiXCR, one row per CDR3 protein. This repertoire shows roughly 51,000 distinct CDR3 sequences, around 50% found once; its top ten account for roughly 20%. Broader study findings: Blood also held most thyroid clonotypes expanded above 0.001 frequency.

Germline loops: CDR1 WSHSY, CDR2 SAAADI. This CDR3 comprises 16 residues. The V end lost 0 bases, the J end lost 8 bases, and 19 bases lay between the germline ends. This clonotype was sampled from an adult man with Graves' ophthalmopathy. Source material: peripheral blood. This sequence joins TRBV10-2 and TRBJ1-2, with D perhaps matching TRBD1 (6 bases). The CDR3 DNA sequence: TGCGCCAGCAGTGAGTCGTGGCAGGGGCCAGGGTTAGGCTACACCTTC. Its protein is CASSESWQGPGLGYTF.